The clone carrying this TCR beta chain has just one count. This record belongs to a study of control samples from healthy donors and cancer patients. The protocol was immunoSEQ multiplex PCR, while the TCRdb copy is restricted to in-frame clones and leaves out a portion. This sample has roughly 100,000 clones; approximately 90% occur once, and the top ten carry less than 2.5%. This CDR3 is 16 amino acids long. Germline V gives CDR1 SGHNT, CDR2 YYREEE (reference sequence). V lost 3 bases, J lost 0 bases, and 3 bases stayed unmatched. The sequence derives from a woman under 30 in good health. Sequencing was carried out using blood. V is TRBV5-4 and J is TRBJ2-6; 7 positions agree with TRBD1. The CDR3 DNA follows: TGTGCCAGCAGCTGGGACAGAACCTCTGGGGCCAACGTCCTGACTTTC. Translated, it gives CASSWDRTSGANVLTF.